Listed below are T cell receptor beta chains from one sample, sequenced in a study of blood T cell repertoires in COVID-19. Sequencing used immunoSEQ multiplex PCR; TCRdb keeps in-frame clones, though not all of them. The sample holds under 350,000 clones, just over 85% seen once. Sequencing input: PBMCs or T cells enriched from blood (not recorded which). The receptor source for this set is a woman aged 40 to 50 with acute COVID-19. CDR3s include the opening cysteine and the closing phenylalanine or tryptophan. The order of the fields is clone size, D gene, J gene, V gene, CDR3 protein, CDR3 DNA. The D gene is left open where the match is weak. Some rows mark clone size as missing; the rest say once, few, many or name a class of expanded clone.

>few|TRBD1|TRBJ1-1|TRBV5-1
CASSLGQGSTEAFF
TGCGCCAGCAGCTTGGGACAGGGGTCGACTGAAGCTTTCTTT
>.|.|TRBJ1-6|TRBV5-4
CASSLMDSSYNSPLHF
TGTGCCAGCAGCCTGATGGACAGCTCCTATAATTCACCCCTCCACTTT
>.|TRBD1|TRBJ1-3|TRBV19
CASSTPNEGASGNTIYF
TGTGCCAGTAGTACCCCAAATGAGGGGGCCAGTGGAAACACCATATATTTT
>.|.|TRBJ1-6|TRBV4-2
CASSQVVGVYNSPLHF
TGTGCCAGCAGCCAAGTCGTCGGGGTCTATAATTCACCCCTCCACTTT
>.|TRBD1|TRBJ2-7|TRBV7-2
CASSLATGGVDEQYF
TGTGCCAGCAGCTTAGCAACAGGGGGCGTAGACGAGCAGTACTTC
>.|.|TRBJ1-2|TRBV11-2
CASSSGELWGYTF
TGTGCCAGCAGCTCCGGGGAGCTCTGGGGCTACACCTTC
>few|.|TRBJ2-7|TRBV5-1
CASKGEYEQYF
TGCGCCAGCAAAGGGGAATACGAGCAGTACTTC
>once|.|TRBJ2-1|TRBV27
CASSGRSGWDEQFF
TGTGCCAGCAGTGGTCGGTCGGGATGGGATGAGCAGTTCTTC
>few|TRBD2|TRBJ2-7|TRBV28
CASSGHPSGRESEQYF
TGTGCCAGCAGCGGCCACCCTAGCGGGAGAGAAAGCGAGCAGTACTTC
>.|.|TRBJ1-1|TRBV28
CASSFPDTLTEAFF
TGTGCCAGCAGTTTCCCGGACACCCTCACTGAAGCTTTCTTT
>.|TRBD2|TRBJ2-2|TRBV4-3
CASSQTGGLGTGELFF
TGCGCCAGCAGCCAGACGGGGGGGCTCGGTACCGGGGAGCTGTTTTTT
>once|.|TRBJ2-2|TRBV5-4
CASSLSGGGSTGELFF
TGTGCCAGCAGCTTGAGCGGCGGGGGCTCCACCGGGGAGCTGTTTTTT
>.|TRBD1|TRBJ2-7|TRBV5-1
CASSLAPGGKDEQYF
TGCGCCAGCAGCCTGGCCCCAGGGGGAAAGGACGAGCAGTACTTC
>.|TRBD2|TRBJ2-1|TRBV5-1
CASSLWTSGEQFF
TGCGCCAGCAGCCTATGGACTAGCGGGGAGCAGTTCTTC
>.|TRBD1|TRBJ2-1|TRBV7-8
CASSWGGTGALVPNEQFF
TGTGCCAGCAGCTGGGGGGGGACAGGGGCCCTCGTTCCTAATGAGCAGTTCTTC
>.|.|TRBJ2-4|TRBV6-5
CASSYIDMAKNIQYF
TGTGCCAGCAGTTACATAGACATGGCCAAAAACATTCAGTACTTC
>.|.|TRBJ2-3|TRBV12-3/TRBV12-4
CASSFRDTQYF
TGTGCCAGCAGTTTCAGGGATACGCAGTATTTT
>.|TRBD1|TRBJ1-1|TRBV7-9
CASSLGQGAEAFF
TGTGCCAGCAGCTTAGGACAGGGTGCTGAAGCTTTCTTT
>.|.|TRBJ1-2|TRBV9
CASSVGTGSYYGYTF
TGTGCCAGCAGCGTAGGAACAGGCAGCTACTATGGCTACACCTTC
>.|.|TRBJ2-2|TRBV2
CASSEIGTGELFF
TGTGCCAGCAGTGAAATCGGGACCGGGGAGCTGTTTTTT
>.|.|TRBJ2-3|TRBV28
CASSLGRLDTQYF
TGTGCCAGCAGTTTGGGGAGGCTGGATACGCAGTATTTT
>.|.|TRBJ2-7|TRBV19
CASTPGRGSYEQYF
TGTGCCAGTACCCCCGGCAGGGGCTCCTACGAGCAGTACTTC
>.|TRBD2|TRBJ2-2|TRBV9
CASSVGLENTGELFF
TGTGCCAGCAGCGTCGGACTAGAGAACACCGGGGAGCTGTTTTTT
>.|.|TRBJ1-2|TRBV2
CASRDREVGGYTF
TGTGCCAGCAGGGACAGAGAAGTTGGTGGCTACACCTTC
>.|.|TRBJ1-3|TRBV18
CASSPEPPFSGNTIYF
TGTGCCAGCTCACCCGAGCCACCTTTCTCTGGAAACACCATATATTTT
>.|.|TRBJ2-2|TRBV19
CASRWGQGGFTGELFF
TGTGCCAGTAGATGGGGGCAGGGAGGGTTCACCGGGGAGCTGTTTTTT
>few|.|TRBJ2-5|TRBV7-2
CASSLEVEGEETQYF
TGTGCCAGCAGCTTAGAAGTCGAGGGGGAAGAGACCCAGTACTTC
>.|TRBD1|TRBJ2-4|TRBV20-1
CSASAQGASGKNIQYF
TGCAGTGCTAGTGCCCAGGGGGCGTCTGGCAAAAACATTCAGTACTTC
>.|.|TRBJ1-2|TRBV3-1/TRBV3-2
CASSQEWSQGGYGYTF
TGTGCCAGCAGCCAAGAATGGTCACAGGGCGGCTATGGCTACACCTTC
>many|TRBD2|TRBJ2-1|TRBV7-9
CASSLPFRLAGANNEQFF
TGTGCCAGCAGCTTACCATTTCGACTAGCGGGAGCTAACAATGAGCAGTTCTTC
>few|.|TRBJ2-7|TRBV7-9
CASSSFYEQYF
TGTGCCAGCAGCTCATTTTACGAGCAGTACTTC
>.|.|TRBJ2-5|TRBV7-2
CASSLAGVTQYF
TGTGCCAGCAGCTTAGCAGGGGTGACCCAGTACTTC
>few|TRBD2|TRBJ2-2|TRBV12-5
CASEGLAGETGELFF
TGTGCTAGTGAGGGACTAGCGGGAGAAACCGGGGAGCTGTTTTTT
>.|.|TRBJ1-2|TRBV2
CASSEGGGIYGYTF
TGTGCCAGCAGTGAAGGGGGGGGCATCTATGGCTACACCTTC
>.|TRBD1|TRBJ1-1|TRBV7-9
CASSARDRGDTEAFF
TGTGCCAGCAGCGCCCGGGACAGGGGGGATACTGAAGCTTTCTTT
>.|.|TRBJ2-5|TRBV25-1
CASSDLGAGETQYF
TGTGCCAGCAGTGATTTGGGGGCGGGTGAGACCCAGTACTTC
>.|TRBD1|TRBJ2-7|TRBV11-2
CASSLDRTGGNYEQYF
TGTGCCAGCAGCTTAGATCGAACAGGGGGCAACTACGAGCAGTACTTC
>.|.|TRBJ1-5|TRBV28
CASRRGGTNQPQHF
TGTGCCAGCAGGAGGGGGGGCACAAATCAGCCCCAGCATTTT
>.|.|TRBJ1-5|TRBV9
CASSVAGQVNQPQHF
TGTGCCAGCAGCGTAGCTGGACAAGTCAATCAGCCCCAGCATTTT
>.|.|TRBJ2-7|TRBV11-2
CASSFSGRGDEQYF
TGTGCCAGCAGCTTCAGTGGCAGGGGTGACGAGCAGTACTTC